This TCR beta chain was profiled in a study of cytomegalovirus exposure and HLA in healthy donors. Notes on this clone: The antigen is not known.

The PCR employed 60 Vbeta primers together with 13 Jbeta primers. TCRdb's table, derived via immunoSEQ multiplex PCR, lists solely in-frame clones and lacks some. The sample comprises around 180,000 clones, about four fifths of which are singletons, and under 0.6% rests with the top ten. General study points: A cluster of highly shared sequence variants was likely a sequencing artifact.

The length of the CDR3 is 12 residues. In germline, CDR1 is SQVTM, CDR2 ANQGSEA. Trimming took 2 bases from V and 5 from J, leaving 10 bases between them. The J gene is TRBJ2-7, the V gene TRBV29-1; a possible D gene is TRBD2 (7 bases). The receptor comes from a woman between 45 and 65 years old in good health and CMV-seronegative. What was sequenced was PBMCs. CDR3 region: CSVERGGHEQYF. CDR3 bases: TGCAGCGTTGAACGCGGGGGCCACGAGCAGTACTTC.